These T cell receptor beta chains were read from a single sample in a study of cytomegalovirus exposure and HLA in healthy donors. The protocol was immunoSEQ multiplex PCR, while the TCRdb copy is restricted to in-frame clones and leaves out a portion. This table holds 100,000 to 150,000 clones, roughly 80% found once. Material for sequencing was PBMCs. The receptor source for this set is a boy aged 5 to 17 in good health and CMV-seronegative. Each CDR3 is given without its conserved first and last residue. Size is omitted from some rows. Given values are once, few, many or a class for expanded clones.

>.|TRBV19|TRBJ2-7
ASSTRTGNSYEQY
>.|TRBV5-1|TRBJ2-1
ASSPRTSGLRNEQF
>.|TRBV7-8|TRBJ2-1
ASSLEGGVGNEQF
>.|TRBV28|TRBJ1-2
ASSPPGQRYGYT
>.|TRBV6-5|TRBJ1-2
ASSYSGGTLYGYT
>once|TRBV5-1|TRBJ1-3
ASSSGQSIGNTIY
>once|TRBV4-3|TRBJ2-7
ASSETSGASYEQY
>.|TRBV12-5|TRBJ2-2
ASGLRLAGTNTGELF
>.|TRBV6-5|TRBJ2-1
ASSLSGTSYNEQF
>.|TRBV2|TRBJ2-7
ASSDGQLNFSYEQY
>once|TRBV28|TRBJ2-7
ASSRPGLNYEQY
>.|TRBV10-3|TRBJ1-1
AISERRENEAF
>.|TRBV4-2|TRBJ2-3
ASSPARDTDTQY
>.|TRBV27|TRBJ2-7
ASSLRGGGAYEQY
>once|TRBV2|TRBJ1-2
AGRQGVYGYT
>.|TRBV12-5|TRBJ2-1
ASGLESGEQF
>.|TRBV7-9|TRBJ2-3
ASSLEGTSGQDTQY
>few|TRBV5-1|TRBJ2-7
ASSLNRGNEQY
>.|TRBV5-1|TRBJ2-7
ASSKGLAGAPRMEEQY
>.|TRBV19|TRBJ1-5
ASSFNRGVGNQPQH
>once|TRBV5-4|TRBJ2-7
ASSSLAGSYEQY
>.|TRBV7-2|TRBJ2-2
ASSGGRLNTGELF
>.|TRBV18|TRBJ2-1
ASSPGLAGGPYNEQF
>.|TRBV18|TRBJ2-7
ASSPPVRSYEQY